Listed here are 21 T cell receptor beta chains from one sample, sequenced in a study of monozygotic twins with inflammatory bowel disease. TCRdb reanalyzed the 5' RACE reads and collapses them to one entry per CDR3 protein, without DNA. The table gives about 420,000 distinct CDR3 sequences; the top ten clones make up 2.4% of it. Sequencing used blood. These TCRs come from a human donor with ulcerative colitis or Crohn's disease, or a healthy co-twin of an affected twin (not recorded which).

This chain links TRBV20-1 with TRBJ1-1; TCRdb reports TRBD1, a call that lacks DNA to check it against. The CDR3 contains 14 residues. Germline V gene lookup returns CDR1 DFQATT and CDR2 SNEGSKA (reference sequence). CDR3 residues: CSARDSDRVIGAFF.

V and J are TRBV29-1 and TRBJ2-2; TCRdb proposes TRBD1, but this gene call is untestable without DNA. Germline V gene sequence: CDR1 SQVTM, CDR2 ANQGSEA. This CDR3 contains 15 residues. CDR3 sequence reads: CSVQVGGLNTGELFF.

The V gene is TRBV20-1, the J gene TRBJ2-2; the D call from TCRdb, TRBD1, cannot be confirmed without DNA. The CDR3 loop spans 13 amino acids. Germline CDR1 reads DFQATT; CDR2 reads SNEGSKA (reference sequence). The CDR3 sequence: CSARQGVAGELFF.

This sequence joins TRBV12-3 or TRBV12-4 and TRBJ2-1; lacking DNA, the TRBD2 call made by TCRdb goes unchecked. The CDR3 totals 15 residues. CDR3 region: CASRTYSGGYNEQFF.

The CDR3 loop reads CASSAGTELEAFF. The chain uses TRBV25-1 and TRBJ1-1; the TCRdb call, TRBD1, lacks DNA for checking. The V gene's germline CDR1 is MGHDK and CDR2 SYGVNS. CDR3 size: 13 residues. The full variable domain, with the rest looked up from reference TRBV25-1 and TRBJ1-1, is EADIYQTPRYLVIGTGKKITLECSQTMGHDKMYWYQQDPGMELHLIHYSYGVNSTEKGDLSSESTVSRIRTEHFPLTLESARPSHTSQYLCASSAGTELEAFFGQGTRLTVV.

The V call is TRBV3-1, the J call TRBJ2-1; TCRdb gives TRBD1 as the D gene, but with no DNA this cannot be confirmed. This CDR3 comprises 16 residues. Germline V gene lookup returns CDR1 LGHDT and CDR2 YNNKEL (reference sequence). CDR3 protein: CASSRFGTGPYNEQFF.

The V and J genes are TRBV6-2 or TRBV6-3 and TRBJ2-2; TCRdb indicates TRBD2, and absent DNA this call remains unverified. CDR3 length: 20 amino acids. The germline V gene encodes CDR1 MNHEY and CDR2 SVGEGT. CDR3: CASSYHLVPGLAGVPGELFF.

The V call is TRBV7-2, the J call TRBJ2-1; TCRdb returns TRBD1, unconfirmable since there is no DNA. The CDR3 sequence is 15 residues long. Germline lookup yields CDR1 SGHTA and CDR2 FQGNSA. The CDR3 protein is CASSLDTGVTGEQFF.

This CDR3 reads CATSRARESYTF. The J gene is TRBJ1-2, the V gene TRBV15; TCRdb indicates TRBD1, and absent DNA this call remains unverified. The CDR3 runs 12 residues. Germline V gene lookup returns CDR1 LNHNV and CDR2 YYDKDF (reference sequence).

The V call is TRBV20-1, the J call TRBJ2-7. The V gene's germline CDR1 is DFQATT and CDR2 SNEGSKA (reference sequence). The length of the CDR3 is 12 residues. The CDR3 is CSARAISYEQYF.

The CDR3 sequence is CSARVEGYSNQPQHF. The chain employs TRBV20-1 and TRBJ1-5. This CDR3 is 15 amino acids long. The germline gives CDR1 DFQATT, CDR2 SNEGSKA (reference sequence).

The V gene is TRBV10-3, the J gene TRBJ2-1; TCRdb lists TRBD2, though no DNA is available to test this call. This CDR3 comprises 15 residues. Per germline, CDR1 ENHRY and CDR2 SYGVKD. The CDR3 reads CAISFEGLANNEQFF.

The chain combines TRBV11-2 with TRBJ1-1; there is no DNA to check the TCRdb D call of TRBD1. The germline V gene encodes CDR1 SGHAT and CDR2 FQNNGV. CDR3 size: 15 residues. This CDR3 is CASSLAGGGGTEAFF.

V is TRBV19 and J is TRBJ1-5; TCRdb's D call of TRBD1 is untestable without DNA. CDR1 LNHDA and CDR2 SQIVND come from the germline V gene (reference sequence). CDR3 length: 13 amino acids. The CDR3 is CAGGQRIHQPQHF.

The CDR3 here is CSARANSADEQYF. The genes are TRBV20-1 and TRBJ2-7; no DNA is available, so the TRBD2 call from TCRdb remains unchecked. The germline CDR1 and CDR2 sequences are DFQATT and SNEGSKA (reference sequence). The CDR3 sequence is 13 residues long.

V gene TRBV30 combines with J gene TRBJ1-2; TCRdb reports TRBD1, a call that lacks DNA to check it against. The CDR3 loop spans 13 amino acids. Germline V gene lookup returns CDR1 GTSNPN and CDR2 SVGIG (reference sequence). The CDR3 sequence: CAWSVNRGVGYTF.

This sequence joins TRBV11-2 and TRBJ2-7; TCRdb reports TRBD1, a call that lacks DNA to check it against. Per germline, CDR1 SGHAT and CDR2 FQNNGV. The CDR3 is 13 amino acids. The CDR3 protein is CASRYWGSYEQYF.

V usage is TRBV5-5 and J usage is TRBJ1-2; TCRdb selects TRBD1, and the lack of DNA leaves this call unchecked. Germline V lookup: CDR1 SGHKS, CDR2 YYEKEE (reference sequence). The CDR3 runs 17 residues. The CDR3 reads CASSQTWTGRTNYGYTF.

This chain links TRBV10-3 with TRBJ2-3; TCRdb picks TRBD1, but there is no DNA to check that call. The germline V gene encodes CDR1 ENHRY and CDR2 SYGVKD. The CDR3 has 14 residues. This chain's CDR3 is CAIKKAGGTDTQYF.

CDR3 sequence: CSATRGGNEQFF. The V call is TRBV20-1, the J call TRBJ2-1; TCRdb indicates TRBD1, and absent DNA this call remains unverified. The CDR3 has 12 amino acids. From germline, CDR1 is DFQATT and CDR2 SNEGSKA (reference sequence).

The V and J genes are TRBV20-1 and TRBJ1-1; with no DNA, the TCRdb D assignment of TRBD1 cannot be verified. This CDR3 comprises 13 residues. CDR1 is DFQATT and CDR2 is SNEGSKA in the germline V gene (reference sequence). This chain's CDR3 is CSARRGGNTEAFF.